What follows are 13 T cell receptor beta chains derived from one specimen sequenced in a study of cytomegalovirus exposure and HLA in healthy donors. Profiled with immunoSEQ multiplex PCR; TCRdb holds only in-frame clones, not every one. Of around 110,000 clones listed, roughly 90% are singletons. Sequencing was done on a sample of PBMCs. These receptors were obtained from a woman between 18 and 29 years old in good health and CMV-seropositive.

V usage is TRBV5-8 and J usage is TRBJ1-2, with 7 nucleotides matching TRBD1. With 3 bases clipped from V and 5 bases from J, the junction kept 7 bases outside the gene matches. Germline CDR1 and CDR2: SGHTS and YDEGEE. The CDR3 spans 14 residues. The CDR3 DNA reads TGTGCCAGCAGCTCCCGGACAGGCTCTTATGGCTACACCTTC. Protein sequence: CASSSRTGSYGYTF.

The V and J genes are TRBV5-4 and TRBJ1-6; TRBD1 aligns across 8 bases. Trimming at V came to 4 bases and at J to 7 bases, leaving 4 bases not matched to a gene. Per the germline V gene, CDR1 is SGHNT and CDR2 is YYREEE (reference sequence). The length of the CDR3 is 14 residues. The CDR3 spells CASSEGQENSPLHF. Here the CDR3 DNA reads TGTGCCAGCAGCGAGGGACAGGAGAATTCACCCCTCCACTTT.

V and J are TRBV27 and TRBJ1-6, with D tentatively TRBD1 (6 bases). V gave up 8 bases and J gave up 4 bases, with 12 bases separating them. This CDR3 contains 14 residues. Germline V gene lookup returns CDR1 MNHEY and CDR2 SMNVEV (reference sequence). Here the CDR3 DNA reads TGTGCCAGCGCACAGGGCGAATATAATTCACCCCTCCACTTT. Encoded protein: CASAQGEYNSPLHF.

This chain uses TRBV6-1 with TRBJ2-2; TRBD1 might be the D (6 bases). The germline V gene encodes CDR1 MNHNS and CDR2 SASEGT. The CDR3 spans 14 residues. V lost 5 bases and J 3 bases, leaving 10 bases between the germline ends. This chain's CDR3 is CASSTGWDTGELFF. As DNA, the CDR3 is TGTGCCAGCAGTACAGGGTGGGACACCGGGGAGCTGTTTTTT.

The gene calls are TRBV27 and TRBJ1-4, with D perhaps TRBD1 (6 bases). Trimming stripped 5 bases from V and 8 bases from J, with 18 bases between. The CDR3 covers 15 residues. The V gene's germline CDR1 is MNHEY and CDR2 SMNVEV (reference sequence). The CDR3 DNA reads TGTGCCAGCAGTCCGCTTGGGGGGGCGGGCGAAAAACTGTTTTTT. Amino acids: CASSPLGGAGEKLFF.

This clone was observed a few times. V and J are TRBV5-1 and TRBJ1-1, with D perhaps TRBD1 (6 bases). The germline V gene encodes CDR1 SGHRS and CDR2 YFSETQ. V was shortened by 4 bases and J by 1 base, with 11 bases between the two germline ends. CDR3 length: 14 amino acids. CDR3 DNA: TGCGCCAGCAGCACCCCGGACAGGAACACTGAAGCTTTCTTT. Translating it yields CASSTPDRNTEAFF. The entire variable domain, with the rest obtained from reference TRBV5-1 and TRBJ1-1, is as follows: KAGVTQTPRYLIKTRGQQVTLSCSPISGHRSVSWYQQTPGQGLQFLFEYFSETQRNKGNFPGRFSGRQFSNSRSEMNVSTLELGDSALYLCASSTPDRNTEAFFGQGTRLTVV.

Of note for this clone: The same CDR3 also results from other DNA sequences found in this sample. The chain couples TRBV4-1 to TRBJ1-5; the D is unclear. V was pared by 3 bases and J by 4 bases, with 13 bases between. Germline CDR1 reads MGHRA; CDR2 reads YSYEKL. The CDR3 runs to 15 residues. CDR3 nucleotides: TGCGCCAGCAGCCAGGGGAGAGGGTTAAATCAGCCCCAGCATTTT. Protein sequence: CASSQGRGLNQPQHF.

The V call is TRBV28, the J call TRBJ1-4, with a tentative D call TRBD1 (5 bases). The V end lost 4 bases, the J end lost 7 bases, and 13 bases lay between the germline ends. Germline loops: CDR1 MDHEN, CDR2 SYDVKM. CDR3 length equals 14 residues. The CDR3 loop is CASSWRGVSEKLFF. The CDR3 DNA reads TGTGCCAGCAGTTGGCGGGGGGTGAGTGAAAAACTGTTTTTT.

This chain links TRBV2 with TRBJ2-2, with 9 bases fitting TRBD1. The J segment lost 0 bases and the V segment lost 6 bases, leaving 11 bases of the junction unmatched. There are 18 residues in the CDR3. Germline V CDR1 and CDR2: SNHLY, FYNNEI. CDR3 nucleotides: TGTGCCAGCAGGGGACAGGGATCATTGAAACCGAACACCGGGGAGCTGTTTTTT. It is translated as CASRGQGSLKPNTGELFF.

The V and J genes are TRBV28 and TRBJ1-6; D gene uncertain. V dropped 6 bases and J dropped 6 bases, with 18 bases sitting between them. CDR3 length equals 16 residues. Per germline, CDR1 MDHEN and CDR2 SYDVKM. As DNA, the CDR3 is TGTGCCAGCAGGCACAACAAAGGAGGATCTAATTCACCCCTCCACTTT. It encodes CASRHNKGGSNSPLHF.

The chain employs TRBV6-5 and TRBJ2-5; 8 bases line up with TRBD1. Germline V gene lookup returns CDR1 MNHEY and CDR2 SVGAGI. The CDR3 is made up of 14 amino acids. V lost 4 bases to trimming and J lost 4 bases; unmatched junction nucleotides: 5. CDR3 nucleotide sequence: TGTGCCAGCAGTTCTGGACAGGGAAGAGAGACCCAGTACTTC. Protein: CASSSGQGRETQYF.

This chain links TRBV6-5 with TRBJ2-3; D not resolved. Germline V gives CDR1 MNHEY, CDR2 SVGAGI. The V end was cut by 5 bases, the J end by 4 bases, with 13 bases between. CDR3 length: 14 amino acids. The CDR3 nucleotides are TGTGCCAGCAGTCCTATATTACGCGCAGATACGCAGTATTTT. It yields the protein CASSPILRADTQYF.

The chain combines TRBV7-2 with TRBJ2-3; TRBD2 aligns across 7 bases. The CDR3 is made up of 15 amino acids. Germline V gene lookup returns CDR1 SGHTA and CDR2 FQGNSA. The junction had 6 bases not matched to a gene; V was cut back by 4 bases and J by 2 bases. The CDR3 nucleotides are TGTGCCAGCAGCTCCTCTAGCGGACACACAGATACGCAGTATTTT. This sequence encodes CASSSSSGHTDTQYF. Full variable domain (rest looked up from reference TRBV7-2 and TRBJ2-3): GAGVSQSPSNKVTEKGKDVELRCDPISGHTALYWYRQSLGQGLEFLIYFQGNSAPDKSGLPSDRFSAERTGGSVSTLTIQRTQQEDSAVYLCASSSSSGHTDTQYFGPGTRLTVL.